Below are 23 T cell receptor beta chains sequenced from a single sample in a study of early T cells in non-severe SARS-CoV-2 infection. TCRdb re-called the 5' RACE reads through MiXCR, storing one row per CDR3 protein. Of about 26,000 distinct CDR3 sequences in the sample, roughly 4.6% are singletons; the top ten hold 3% to 4.5%. The specimen was whole blood. The receptors here all came from an adult who was a healthcare worker with PCR-confirmed SARS-CoV-2 infection or an uninfected control (not recorded which).

This clonotype has a count of ten or more. The V and J genes are TRBV12-3 or TRBV12-4 and TRBJ2-1; maybe TRBD1 (7 bases). This CDR3 has 17 residues. V shed 6 bases and J shed 1 base, with 19 bases lying between them. As DNA, the CDR3 is TGTGCCAGCAGGATGAGTGGAGGGGGCGCTTCCTACAATGAGCAGTTCTTC. It encodes CASRMSGGGASYNEQFF.

This clonotype was seen repeatedly, ten times or more. The chain's CDR3 is CASSYSTGMNTEAFF. The CDR3 bases are TGTGCCAGCAGTTATTCGACAGGGATGAACACTGAAGCTTTCTTT. The chain joins TRBV12-3 or TRBV12-4 to TRBJ1-1; 7 bases map to TRBD1. Losses at the gene ends were 4 bases for V and 0 bases for J; bases not matched to a gene: 5. The CDR3 consists of 15 residues.

This clonotype was counted at least ten times. The CDR3 protein is CASSGKGNTEAFF. For the CDR3, the DNA is TGTGCCAGCAGCGGGAAGGGGAACACTGAAGCTTTCTTT. The chain uses TRBV9 and TRBJ1-1; D is undetermined. Per germline, CDR1 SGDLS and CDR2 YYNGEE. The ends were cut back, 3 bases at V and 1 base at J, with 7 bases in the middle. There are 13 residues in the CDR3.

This clonotype was detected a few times. The CDR3 region has the DNA TGTGCCAGCAGGCCGACAACTAGCACAGATACGCAGTATTTT. Protein sequence: CASRPTTSTDTQYF. The V and J genes are TRBV12-3 or TRBV12-4 and TRBJ2-3; no reliable D call. Between the trimmed V and J ends, which lost 6 bases and 0 bases, there was a span of 10 bases. This CDR3 comprises 14 residues.

The sample holds a few counts of this clonotype. The chain is built from TRBV19 and TRBJ1-4; no definite D call. Germline lookup yields CDR1 LNHDA and CDR2 SQIVND (reference sequence). This CDR3 region has 16 residues. The germline V and J ends were trimmed by 9 bases and 0 bases, with 17 bases remaining between them. The CDR3 loop reads CASRGRSGATNEKLFF. The CDR3 bases are TGTGCCAGCCGAGGACGGAGTGGAGCAACTAATGAAAAACTGTTTTTT.

This clonotype has more than one count but fewer than ten. The V call is TRBV7-9, the J call TRBJ1-5; D ambiguous. The CDR3 extends over 12 amino acids. Germline CDR1 SEHNR, CDR2 FQNEAQ (reference sequence). Trimming took 5 bases from V and 6 from J, leaving 8 bases between them. The chain's CDR3 is CASSREGQPQHF. CDR3 in DNA: TGTGCCAGCAGCAGGGAGGGTCAGCCCCAGCATTTT.

This clonotype appeared many times. The V gene is TRBV11-2, the J gene TRBJ2-1, with TRBD2 matching over 9 bases. CDR3 length: 13 amino acids. CDR1 SGHAT and CDR2 FQNNGV come from the germline V gene. Trimming cost V 2 bases and J 13 bases; bases outside gene matches: 6. The CDR3 DNA is TGTGCCAGCAGCTTATTAGCGGGGGTTCAACAGTTCTTC. Protein: CASSLLAGVQQFF.

This clonotype occurred many times. The genes are TRBV6-6 and TRBJ2-7; tentatively, D is TRBD1 or TRBD2 (5 bases each). Looked up from germline, CDR1 is MNHNY and CDR2 is SVGAGI (reference sequence). V shed 0 bases and J shed 0 bases, with 12 bases lying between them. This CDR3 region has 16 residues. The chain's CDR3 is CASSYSRDGYSYEQYF. In nucleotides, the CDR3 is TGTGCCAGCAGTTACTCCCGGGACGGATACTCCTACGAGCAGTACTTC.

This sequence joins TRBV2 and TRBJ2-7; 7 bases fit TRBD1. Germline V gives CDR1 SNHLY, CDR2 FYNNEI. This CDR3 is 12 amino acids long. V dropped 6 bases and J dropped 5; count of bases not matched to a gene: 4. Here the CDR3 reads CASRNRGHEQYF. The CDR3 DNA reads as TGTGCCAGCAGGAACAGGGGCCACGAGCAGTACTTC.

This clonotype was observed at least ten times. This chain uses TRBV29-1 with TRBJ1-4; maybe TRBD1 (5 bases). Germline V gene data show CDR1 as SQVTM and CDR2 as ANQGSEA. The CDR3 consists of 13 residues. With 2 bases removed from V and 8 bases from J, the gap between germline ends came to 12 bases. CDR3 DNA sequence: TGCAGCGTTGAAAGTCAGGGCGGGGAAAAACTGTTTTTT. Translated: CSVESQGGEKLFF.

This clonotype was recorded at least ten times. The gene calls are TRBV4-2 and TRBJ1-4, with TRBD1 matching over 7 bases. The V gene's germline CDR1 is LGHNA and CDR2 YNFKEQ. The CDR3 extends over 15 amino acids. V was clipped by 4 bases and J by 5 bases; unmatched bases: 7. CDR3 amino acids: CASSRTGTANEKLFF. For the CDR3, the DNA is TGTGCCAGCAGCCGCACCGGGACAGCGAATGAAAAACTGTTTTTT.

This clonotype was seen repeatedly, ten times or more. V usage is TRBV9 and J usage is TRBJ2-4, with unresolved D. Deletions cut 3 bases from V and 0 bases from J, with 7 bases between. The germline V gene encodes CDR1 SGDLS and CDR2 YYNGEE. The length of the CDR3 is 14 residues. The CDR3 bases are TGTGCCAGCAGCGAGGCCGTAGCCAAAAACATTCAGTACTTC. Translating it yields CASSEAVAKNIQYF.

This sequence joins TRBV7-2 and TRBJ2-3; D is perhaps TRBD2 (7 bases). There are 14 residues in the CDR3. The V end was cut by 7 bases, the J end by 6 bases, with 17 bases between. CDR1 and CDR2 (germline): SGHTA, FQGNSA. In DNA form, the CDR3 reads TGTGCCAGCAACCTTGTCGGGGGGCAGGATACGCAGTATTTT. As protein: CASNLVGGQDTQYF.

This clonotype was seen many times. This chain joins TRBV18 and TRBJ1-1, with unresolved D. The CDR3 length is 15 residues. The germline V gene has CDR1 KGHSH and CDR2 LQKENI. V was cut by 6 bases and J by 1 base, with 15 bases left in between. The CDR3 sequence: CASSIKGARNTEAFF. DNA of the CDR3: TGTGCCAGCTCTATAAAAGGCGCCCGGAACACTGAAGCTTTCTTT.

This clonotype has just a few counts. The genes are TRBV20-1 and TRBJ2-1, with 10 bases matching TRBD2. Germline V CDR1 and CDR2: DFQATT, SNEGSKA (reference sequence). This CDR3 is 15 amino acids long. J gave up 5 bases and V 0 bases, and 4 bases lay outside the gene matches. The CDR3 sequence: CSARDGLAANNEQFF. Written as DNA, the CDR3 is TGCAGTGCTAGAGACGGACTAGCGGCTAACAATGAGCAGTTCTTC.

This clonotype was seen at least ten times. The J gene is TRBJ1-2, the V gene TRBV29-1; no firm D call. Germline V gives CDR1 SQVTM, CDR2 ANQGSEA. The CDR3 contains 12 residues. Trimming took off 4 bases at V and 4 bases at J, with 10 bases between the two ends. This chain's CDR3 is CSVVGQVYGYTF. The CDR3 DNA is TGCAGCGTTGTCGGGCAGGTCTATGGCTACACCTTC.

This clonotype turned up a few times. This chain connects TRBV7-8 to TRBJ2-3; 10 bases are shared with TRBD1. V was pared by 6 bases and J by 2 bases, with 14 bases of the junction left unmatched. This CDR3 spans 18 amino acids. The germline gives CDR1 SGHVS, CDR2 FQNEAQ. The DNA for the CDR3 is TGTGCCAGCAGGATCACTAAACCGGGACAGGGGACCACAGATACGCAGTATTTT. Translated, it gives CASRITKPGQGTTDTQYF.

This clonotype was seen many times. The chain links TRBV6-5 to TRBJ2-7; TRBD1 agrees at 8 bases. After removal of 6 bases from V and 2 bases from J, the junction contained 9 bases not matched to a gene. CDR1 and CDR2 (germline): MNHEY, SVGAGI. This CDR3 has 15 amino acids. As DNA, the CDR3 is TGTGCCAGCAGCACCGGGACAGGCTTCACCTACGAGCAGTACTTC. Translation gives CASSTGTGFTYEQYF.

The chain carries TRBV7-8 and TRBJ2-6; the D is unclear. The V gene lost 2 bases and the J gene lost 0 bases, with 8 bases spanning the gap. The CDR3 length is 16 residues. Per the germline V gene, CDR1 is SGHVS and CDR2 is FQNEAQ. CDR3 amino acids: CASSLLSLSGANVLTF. In DNA, the CDR3 is TGTGCCAGCAGCTTACTTTCCCTCTCTGGGGCCAACGTCCTGACTTTC.

On this clonotype: The junction and the germline gene differ at one end; a read error may be behind it. The J gene is TRBJ2-7, the V gene TRBV5-4, with 9 bases that match TRBD2. CDR3 length: 13 residues. Germline V gene lookup returns CDR1 SGHNT and CDR2 YYREEE (reference sequence). This CDR3 reads CASSLAGPYELYF. As DNA, the CDR3 is TGTGCCAGCAGCCTAGCGGGGCCCTACGAGCTGTACTTC.

This clonotype appeared a few times. V is TRBV7-2 and J is TRBJ1-3; 10 bases are a match to TRBD1. The CDR3 has 16 amino acids. Trimming cost V 3 bases and J 0 bases; bases outside gene matches: 2. Per germline, CDR1 SGHTA and CDR2 FQGNSA. CDR3 protein: CASSLRTGGSGNTIYF. DNA of the CDR3: TGTGCCAGCAGCTTGAGGACAGGGGGCTCTGGAAACACCATATATTTT.

The chain joins TRBV29-1 to TRBJ2-2; no reliable D call. CDR3 length: 14 residues. V was clipped by 4 bases and J by 0 bases, with 9 bases between them. Germline CDR1 reads SQVTM; CDR2 reads ANQGSEA. Here the CDR3 DNA reads TGCAGCGTTGGGGCAGCCGCGAACACCGGGGAGCTGTTTTTT. Translating gives CSVGAAANTGELFF.

This clonotype was recorded at least ten times. V usage is TRBV11-3 and J usage is TRBJ2-1; D remains ambiguous. Trimming took off 0 bases at V and 13 bases at J, with 10 bases between the two ends. The CDR3 contains 12 residues. CDR1 and CDR2 (germline): SGHNT, YENEEA. Written as DNA, the CDR3 is TGTGCCAGCAGCTTAGATCTGGCGCACCAGTTCTTC. Amino acids: CASSLDLAHQFF.